Each of the 13 T cell receptor beta chains below was sequenced from the same sample in a study of blood T cell repertoires in COVID-19. Sequencing used immunoSEQ multiplex PCR; TCRdb keeps in-frame clones, though not all of them. This sample yields approximately 170,000 clones, of which about 80% are seen a single time; less than 3% belongs to the top ten. What was sequenced was peripheral blood. The receptors derive from a human donor with acute or convalescent COVID-19. The donor label of this sample is uncertain.

In its sample, this clone was seen a few times. The chain employs TRBV19 and TRBJ2-2; D is ambiguous. The CDR3 has 14 amino acids. V lost 1 base, J lost 7 bases, and 10 bases lay in between. CDR1 LNHDA and CDR2 SQIVND come from the germline V gene (reference sequence). CDR3 DNA: TGTGCCAGTAGTATAGGCAGATTCGTCGGGGAGCTGTTTTTT. Translating gives CASSIGRFVGELFF.

This clone was recorded once. The gene calls are TRBV5-5 and TRBJ1-1, with D possibly matching TRBD1 (6 bases). Germline CDR1 reads SGHKS; CDR2 reads YYEKEE (reference sequence). This CDR3 is 13 amino acids long. Trimming left V 4 bases short and J 1 base short, with 8 bases between. CDR3 residues: CASSQTGNTEAFF. The CDR3, as DNA: TGTGCCAGCAGCCAGACAGGGAACACTGAAGCTTTCTTT.

This clone has only a few counts. The chain has TRBV4-1 and TRBJ1-3; TRBD1 agrees at 7 bases. CDR3 length equals 16 residues. Germline V gene data show CDR1 as MGHRA and CDR2 as YSYEKL. V was pared by 5 bases and J by 4 bases, with 11 bases of the junction left unmatched. The CDR3 nucleotides are TGCGCCAGCAGCTCGGACAGGACTGGCTCAGGAAACACCATATATTTT. Amino acids: CASSSDRTGSGNTIYF.

The chain has TRBV19 and TRBJ1-2; D gene unclear. In germline, CDR1 is LNHDA, CDR2 SQIVND (reference sequence). The CDR3 length is 16 residues. Between the trimmed V and J ends, which lost 5 bases and 0 bases, there was a span of 16 bases. The CDR3 bases are TGTGCCAGTAGTCCGCAAGGAGATCCGTCTAACTATGGCTACACCTTC. Amino acid sequence: CASSPQGDPSNYGYTF.

CDR3 loop: CATRYQGDGYTF. The CDR3 nucleotides are TGTGCCACTCGATACCAGGGTGACGGCTACACCTTC. The V gene is TRBV19, the J gene TRBJ1-2; D perhaps matches TRBD1 (5 bases). The V gene lost 10 bases and the J gene lost 8 bases, with 17 bases spanning the gap. CDR1 is LNHDA, CDR2 SQIVND, per germline (reference sequence). The CDR3 runs to 12 residues.

V gene TRBV30 combines with J gene TRBJ2-2, with 12 bases identical to TRBD2. The trim removed 3 bases at V and 5 bases at J, leaving 4 bases unmatched. Germline V gene lookup returns CDR1 GTSNPN and CDR2 SVGIG (reference sequence). The CDR3 sequence is 15 residues long. Here the CDR3 DNA reads TGTGCCTGGAGGAGGACTAGCGGGGCAACCGGGGAGCTGTTTTTT. As protein: CAWRRTSGATGELFF.

The CDR3 reads CASSSQGWGNEKLFF. The DNA of the CDR3 is TGTGCCAGCAGTTCTCAGGGGTGGGGTAATGAAAAACTGTTTTTT. The chain joins TRBV28 to TRBJ1-4, with D perhaps matching TRBD1 (6 bases). This CDR3 contains 15 residues. Trimming cost V 4 bases and J 4 bases, with 13 bases left between them. Germline-derived CDR1 and CDR2 are MDHEN and SYDVKM.

The chain employs TRBV5-4 and TRBJ2-2, with a tentative D call TRBD2 (6 bases). Germline lookup yields CDR1 SGHNT and CDR2 YYREEE (reference sequence). The germline V and J ends were trimmed by 1 base and 6 bases, with 13 bases remaining between them. The length of the CDR3 is 15 residues. DNA of the CDR3: TGTGCCAGCAGCTTGAACGGGGGACCCGCCGGGGAGCTGTTTTTT. Protein product: CASSLNGGPAGELFF.

The rearrangement links TRBV5-1 to TRBJ1-4; D is uncertain. V lost 0 bases, J lost 5 bases, and 14 bases lay in between. In germline, CDR1 is SGHRS, CDR2 YFSETQ. This CDR3 spans 16 amino acids. The CDR3 region has the DNA TGCGCCAGCAGCTTGGGTGGCTCCGATTCAAATGAAAAACTGTTTTTT. Amino acids: CASSLGGSDSNEKLFF.

This clone was observed a single time. J is TRBJ1-4 and V is TRBV4-1; D may be TRBD1 (6 bases). Trimming removed 4 bases from V and 4 bases from J, with 13 bases in between. This CDR3 contains 15 residues. Germline V gives CDR1 MGHRA, CDR2 YSYEKL. The CDR3 is CASSRGGSFNEKLFF. The CDR3 DNA sequence: TGCGCCAGCAGCCGGGGGGGCAGTTTTAATGAAAAACTGTTTTTT.

This clone appeared a single time. V is TRBV6-5 and J is TRBJ2-1; TRBD1 aligns across 10 bases. The J segment lost 7 bases and the V segment lost 6 bases, leaving 6 bases of the junction unmatched. Germline CDR1 MNHEY, CDR2 SVGAGI. This CDR3 is 14 amino acids long. CDR3 sequence reads: CASSQGQGRNEQFF. The CDR3, as DNA: TGTGCCAGCAGCCAGGGACAGGGGAGGAATGAGCAGTTCTTC.

The V call is TRBV30, the J call TRBJ2-7, with 11 bases fitting TRBD1. V trimming: 4 bases; J trimming: 4 bases; junction bases outside the gene matches: 6. CDR1 is GTSNPN, CDR2 SVGIG, per germline (reference sequence). The CDR3 contains 14 residues. CDR3 in amino acids: CAWMFGTGGYEQYF. The CDR3 DNA follows: TGTGCCTGGATGTTTGGGACAGGGGGTTACGAGCAGTACTTC.

The V call is TRBV28, the J call TRBJ1-3, with D perhaps TRBD1 (5 bases). V lost 1 base and J 4 bases, leaving 11 bases between the germline ends. Looked up from germline, CDR1 is MDHEN and CDR2 is SYDVKM. The CDR3 loop spans 15 amino acids. CDR3 amino acids: CASSLYQGRGNTIYF. The CDR3 nucleotides are TGTGCCAGCAGTTTATATCAGGGTAGAGGAAACACCATATATTTT.